Below are 24 T cell receptor beta chains sequenced from a single sample in a study of early stage breast cancer tumors. Using immunoSEQ multiplex PCR, the repertoire was profiled, and TCRdb retains in-frame clones only, with some absent. The sample records about 29,000 clones, about four fifths being singletons. Specimen: blood. The receptors here all came from a person aged 45 to 59 with breast cancer.

The chain uses TRBV28 and TRBJ1-2, with 7 bases identical to TRBD1. Trimming cost V 7 bases and J 8 bases; bases outside gene matches: 13. Germline lookup yields CDR1 MDHEN and CDR2 SYDVKM. The CDR3 runs to 14 residues. This CDR3 is CASTLSGGPGGYTF. The DNA of the CDR3 is TGTGCCAGCACTCTTTCAGGGGGACCTGGCGGCTACACCTTC.

A few counts support this clone. This sample also contains other DNA sequences that code for the same CDR3. The rearrangement joins TRBV4-1 to TRBJ2-5; TRBD2 might be the D (6 bases). The germline gives CDR1 MGHRA, CDR2 YSYEKL. The CDR3 is made up of 15 amino acids. Between the trimmed V and J ends, which lost 3 bases and 2 bases, there was a span of 13 bases. DNA for the CDR3: TGCGCCAGCAGCCATTGGCGGGGCAGACAAGAGACCCAGTACTTC. Its protein product is CASSHWRGRQETQYF.

The gene calls are TRBV7-3 and TRBJ2-1; 7 bases map to TRBD1. The trim removed 1 base at V and 8 bases at J, leaving 8 bases unmatched. Per the germline V gene, CDR1 is SGHTA and CDR2 is FQGTGA. The CDR3 consists of 15 residues. The CDR3 region is CASSLRGGSRYEQFF. DNA for the CDR3: TGTGCCAGCAGCTTAAGAGGGGGCTCCCGCTATGAGCAGTTCTTC.

V gene TRBV5-1 combines with J gene TRBJ2-3, with a tentative D call TRBD1 (6 bases). The germline V and J ends were trimmed by 4 bases and 5 bases, with 11 bases remaining between them. The germline gives CDR1 SGHRS, CDR2 YFSETQ. The CDR3 extends over 13 amino acids. CDR3 nucleotide sequence: TGCGCCAGCAGCATAGGACAGCGAGATACGCAGTATTTT. Its translation: CASSIGQRDTQYF.

This chain connects TRBV30 to TRBJ2-7, with D hard to call. The CDR3 length is 14 residues. Germline assignment: CDR1 GTSNPN and CDR2 SVGIG (reference sequence). V was cut by 3 bases and J by 1 base, with 13 bases left in between. CDR3 region: CAWSPGVGSYEQYF. The DNA of the CDR3 is TGTGCCTGGAGCCCTGGGGTCGGTTCCTACGAGCAGTACTTC.

The V gene is TRBV19, the J gene TRBJ1-5; possible D gene TRBD1, 6 bases. The V and J ends lost 10 bases and 6 bases respectively, with 13 bases between them. CDR1 and CDR2 from the germline V gene are LNHDA and SQIVND (reference sequence). The CDR3 is 12 residues long. CDR3 residues: CATRPQGQPQHF. DNA for the CDR3: TGTGCCACCCGCCCACAGGGTCAGCCCCAGCATTTT.

V and J are TRBV7-9 and TRBJ2-5; no definite D call. The CDR3 consists of 12 residues. Deletions cut 3 bases from V and 3 bases from J, with 5 bases between. Germline V gene data show CDR1 as SEHNR and CDR2 as FQNEAQ (reference sequence). This CDR3 reads CASSLLEETQYF. The CDR3 region has the DNA TGTGCCAGCAGCTTGTTAGAAGAGACCCAGTACTTC.

The chain employs TRBV15 and TRBJ2-2; 7 bases map to TRBD1. This CDR3 is 15 amino acids long. With V trimmed by 2 bases and J by 8 bases, 8 bases remained unmatched. From germline, CDR1 is LNHNV and CDR2 YYDKDF (reference sequence). The CDR3: CATSRRETGVGELFF. In nucleotides, the CDR3 is TGTGCCACCAGCAGACGTGAAACAGGGGTGGGGGAGCTGTTTTTT.

For this clone: At one end, the junction sequence differs from germline, possibly due to a read error. This chain joins TRBV6-4 and TRBJ2-1; D is unresolved. Germline CDR1 and CDR2: MRHNA and SNTAGT. CDR3 length: 13 residues. This CDR3 reads CASSPTSNNEQFF. The CDR3 DNA follows: TGTGCCAGCAGCCCGACCTCCAACAATGAGCAGTTCTTC.

J is TRBJ2-3 and V is TRBV11-2; TRBD1 agrees at 9 bases. This CDR3 has 14 residues. Germline CDR1 is SGHAT and CDR2 is FQNNGV. With 5 bases clipped from V and 1 base from J, the junction kept 1 base outside the gene matches. The CDR3 region is CASSRDRGTDTQYF. Here the CDR3 DNA reads TGTGCCAGCAGCCGGGACAGGGGCACAGATACGCAGTATTTT.

V is TRBV4-1 and J is TRBJ2-1, with 9 nucleotides matching TRBD2. This CDR3 region has 15 residues. The germline V gene encodes CDR1 MGHRA and CDR2 YSYEKL. Trimming at V came to 8 bases and at J to 8 bases, leaving 13 bases not matched to a gene. CDR3 nucleotide sequence: TGCGCCAGCCGAATCTTAGCGGGAGTGGTGGATGAGCAGTTCTTC. This codes for CASRILAGVVDEQFF.

The chain is built from TRBV11-1 and TRBJ2-5; 11 nucleotides agree with TRBD2. Germline CDR1 SGHAT, CDR2 FQDESV (reference sequence). V was clipped by 5 bases and J by 0 bases; unmatched bases: 2. The CDR3 is 15 amino acids. CDR3 sequence reads: CASSTGLADQETQYF. The DNA of the CDR3 is TGTGCCAGCAGCACGGGACTAGCGGACCAAGAGACCCAGTACTTC. Full variable domain (outside the CDR3, taken from reference TRBV11-1 and TRBJ2-5): EAEVAQSPRYKITEKSQAVAFWCDPISGHATLYWYRQILGQGPELLVQFQDESVVDDSQLPKDRFSAERLKGVDSTLKIQPAELGDSAMYLCASSTGLADQETQYFGPGTRLLVL.

The CDR3 nucleotides read TGCAGCGTTACGCGGGATACAGGGCCTGGGGGCTACACCTTC. Protein: CSVTRDTGPGGYTF. The chain has TRBV29-1 and TRBJ1-2; D perhaps matches TRBD1 (6 bases). CDR1 and CDR2 from the germline V gene are SQVTM and ANQGSEA. The CDR3 covers 14 residues. V dropped 5 bases and J dropped 8 bases, with 21 bases sitting between them.

The chain couples TRBV7-9 to TRBJ2-1, with 12 bases identical to TRBD2. The germline V gene encodes CDR1 SEHNR and CDR2 FQNEAQ (reference sequence). The CDR3 contains 16 residues. The trim removed 5 bases at V and 8 bases at J, leaving 10 bases unmatched. The DNA for the CDR3 is TGTGCCAGCAGCCGAGGGTCTAGCGGGGGGGCCGATGAGCAGTTCTTC. Translation: CASSRGSSGGADEQFF.

The V call is TRBV29-1, the J call TRBJ2-7, with D maybe TRBD1 (6 bases). V was trimmed by 0 bases and J by 9 bases, leaving 15 bases between them. Germline assignment: CDR1 SQVTM and CDR2 ANQGSEA. CDR3 length equals 13 residues. The CDR3 region is CSVEDSIGTPQYF. In nucleotides, the CDR3 is TGCAGCGTTGAAGATAGCATTGGGACACCGCAGTACTTC.

The chain carries TRBV7-7 and TRBJ2-5; the match to TRBD1 covers 10 bases. This CDR3 comprises 16 residues. From germline, CDR1 is SSHAT and CDR2 FNYEAQ (reference sequence). V lost 5 bases, J lost 6 bases, and 12 bases stayed unmatched. CDR3 nucleotide sequence: TGTGCCAGCAGCCCAGACCCCGGGACAGGGGTCAAGACCCAGTACTTC. Translated, it gives CASSPDPGTGVKTQYF.

The rearrangement joins TRBV7-6 to TRBJ2-5; D gene ambiguous. The V and J ends lost 1 base and 2 bases respectively, with 11 bases between them. The CDR3 contains 15 residues. From germline, CDR1 is SGHVS and CDR2 FNYEAQ. The CDR3 DNA reads TGTGCCAGCAGCTTAGGCTCTGGCAGTCAAGAGACCCAGTACTTC. Protein product: CASSLGSGSQETQYF.

This clone has a single count. The gene calls are TRBV6-5 and TRBJ1-6, with D hard to call. This CDR3 is built from 14 residues. Trimming cost V 9 bases and J 8 bases, with 17 bases left between them. Germline V gives CDR1 MNHEY, CDR2 SVGAGI. CDR3 amino acids: CASQQRGSDSPLHF. The CDR3, as DNA: TGTGCCAGTCAACAGCGGGGTTCGGATTCACCCCTCCACTTT.

This sequence joins TRBV11-2 and TRBJ1-2; 9 bases fit TRBD1. V gave up 5 bases and J gave up 7 bases; unmatched junction bases: 17. The CDR3 length is 17 residues. Looked up from germline, CDR1 is SGHAT and CDR2 is FQNNGV. DNA of the CDR3: TGTGCCAGCAGCCCAGGGGGATTGCAGGGGACAGGGTTTGGCTACACCTTC. Protein product: CASSPGGLQGTGFGYTF.

The chain uses TRBV13 and TRBJ2-5; 8 nucleotides align to TRBD2. The germline V gene has CDR1 PRHDT and CDR2 FYEKMQ (reference sequence). The V and J ends lost 3 bases and 4 bases, in that order; junction bases with no gene match: 7. The CDR3 contains 15 residues. The CDR3 loop reads CASSFPGGRGETQYF. CDR3 DNA: TGTGCCAGCAGCTTTCCGGGGGGGCGGGGAGAGACCCAGTACTTC.

The gene calls are TRBV9 and TRBJ2-3; D possibly corresponds to TRBD2 (6 bases). Trimming removed 2 bases at V and 2 bases at J, with 12 bases between. Germline CDR1 is SGDLS and CDR2 is YYNGEE. The CDR3 has 15 amino acids. The CDR3 coding sequence is TGTGCCAGCAGCGTCACCTCGGGAGTCACAGATACGCAGTATTTT. Its protein is CASSVTSGVTDTQYF.

The V call is TRBV18, the J call TRBJ2-3, with D possibly being TRBD2 (5 bases). The germline V gene has CDR1 KGHSH and CDR2 LQKENI. Trimming took off 5 bases at V and 4 bases at J, with 10 bases between the two ends. This CDR3 is 13 amino acids long. In DNA, the CDR3 is TGTGCCAGCTCAACGGCGCGGGCAGATACGCAGTATTTT. Its translation is CASSTARADTQYF.

This chain connects TRBV7-9 to TRBJ2-4; unclear D gene. V was trimmed by 4 bases and J by 1 base, leaving 17 bases between them. CDR1 is SEHNR and CDR2 is FQNEAQ in the germline V gene (reference sequence). The CDR3 loop spans 17 amino acids. CDR3 nucleotides: TGTGCCAGCAGCTCAAGGAAGCTAGGTTTGGCCAAAAACATTCAGTACTTC. Translation gives CASSSRKLGLAKNIQYF.

The chain is built from TRBV14 and TRBJ2-7; 7 positions agree with TRBD1. Germline CDR1 is SGHDN and CDR2 is FVKESK. V shed 4 bases and J 4 bases; nucleotides not matched to a gene: 10. The CDR3 sequence is 15 residues long. CDR3 DNA sequence: TGTGCCAGCAGCCTATATCAGGGGGTTGGGTACGAGCAGTACTTC. Translated, it gives CASSLYQGVGYEQYF.